The clone carrying this TCR beta chain was found once. Method: immunoSEQ multiplex PCR; TCRdb's copy keeps in-frame clones and lacks some. This table holds about 14,000 clones, around 80% found once. This sample was taken from a study of technical replicates of blood from a handful of donors. The germline V gene has CDR1 MNHGY and CDR2 SVAAGI. V lost 4 bases and J 0 bases, leaving 10 bases between the germline ends. The CDR3 totals 16 residues. What was sequenced was PBMCs. V usage is TRBV6-9 and J usage is TRBJ1-6, with unresolved D. This TCR derives from a human donor in good health. The CDR3 is CASSSYRSSYNSPLHF. CDR3 nucleotide sequence: TGTGCCAGCAGTTCTTACAGAAGCTCCTATAATTCACCCCTCCACTTT.